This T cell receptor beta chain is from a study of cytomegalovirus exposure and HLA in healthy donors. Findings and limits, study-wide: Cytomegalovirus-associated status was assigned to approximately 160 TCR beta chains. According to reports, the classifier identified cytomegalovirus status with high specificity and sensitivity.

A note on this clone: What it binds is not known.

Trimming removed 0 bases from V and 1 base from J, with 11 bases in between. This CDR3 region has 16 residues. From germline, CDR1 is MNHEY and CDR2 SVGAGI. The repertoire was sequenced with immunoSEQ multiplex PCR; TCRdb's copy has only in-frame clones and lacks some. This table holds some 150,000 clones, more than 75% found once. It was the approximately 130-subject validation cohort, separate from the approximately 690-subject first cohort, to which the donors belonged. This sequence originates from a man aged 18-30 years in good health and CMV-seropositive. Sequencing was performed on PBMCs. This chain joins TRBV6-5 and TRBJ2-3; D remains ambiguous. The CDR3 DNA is TGTGCCAGCAGTTACTCGGGTGGGCCGGGCACAGATACGCAGTATTTT. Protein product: CASSYSGGPGTDTQYF.